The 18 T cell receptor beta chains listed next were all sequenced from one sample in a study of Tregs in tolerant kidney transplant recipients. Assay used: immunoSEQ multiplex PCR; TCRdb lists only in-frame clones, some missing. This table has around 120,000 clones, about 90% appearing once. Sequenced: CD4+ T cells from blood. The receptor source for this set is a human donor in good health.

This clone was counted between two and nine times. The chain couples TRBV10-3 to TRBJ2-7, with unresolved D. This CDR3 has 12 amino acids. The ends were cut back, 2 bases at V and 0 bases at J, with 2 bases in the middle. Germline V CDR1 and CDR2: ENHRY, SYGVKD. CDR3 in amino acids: CAISEDSYEQYF. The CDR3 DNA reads TGTGCCATCAGTGAGGACTCCTACGAGCAGTACTTC.

CDR3 amino acids: CASSFTARKETQYF. As DNA, the CDR3 is TGTGCCAGCAGCTTCACGGCCCGAAAAGAGACCCAGTACTTC. The rearrangement joins TRBV11-1 to TRBJ2-5; unclear D gene. From germline, CDR1 is SGHAT and CDR2 FQDESV (reference sequence). This CDR3 is built from 14 residues. The V and J ends lost 3 bases and 3 bases respectively, with 11 bases between them.

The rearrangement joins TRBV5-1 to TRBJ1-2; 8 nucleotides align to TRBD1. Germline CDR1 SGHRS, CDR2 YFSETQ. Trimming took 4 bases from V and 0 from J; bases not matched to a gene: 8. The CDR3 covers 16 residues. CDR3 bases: TGCGCCAGCAGCCCGACAGGGGCGCTAGCTAACTATGGCTACACCTTC. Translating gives CASSPTGALANYGYTF.

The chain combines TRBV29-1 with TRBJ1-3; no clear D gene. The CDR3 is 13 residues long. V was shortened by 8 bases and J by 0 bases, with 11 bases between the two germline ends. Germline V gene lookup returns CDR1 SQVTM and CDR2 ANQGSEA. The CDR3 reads CSFAGFSGNTIYF. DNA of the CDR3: TGCAGCTTTGCGGGCTTCTCTGGAAACACCATATATTTT.

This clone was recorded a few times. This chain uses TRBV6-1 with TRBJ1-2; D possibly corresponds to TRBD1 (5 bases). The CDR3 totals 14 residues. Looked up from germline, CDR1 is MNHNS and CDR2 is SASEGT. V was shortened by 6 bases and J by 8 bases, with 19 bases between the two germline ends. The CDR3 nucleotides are TGTGCCAGCAGAGTAAACGCCAGGGAAAGCGGCTACACCTTC. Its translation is CASRVNARESGYTF.

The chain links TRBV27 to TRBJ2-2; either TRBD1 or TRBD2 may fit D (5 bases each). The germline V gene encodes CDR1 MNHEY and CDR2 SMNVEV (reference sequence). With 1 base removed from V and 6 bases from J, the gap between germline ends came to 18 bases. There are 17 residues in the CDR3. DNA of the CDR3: TGTGCCAGCAGTTTATTGGCGGACAATTGGGGAGCCGGGGAGCTGTTTTTT. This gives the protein CASSLLADNWGAGELFF.

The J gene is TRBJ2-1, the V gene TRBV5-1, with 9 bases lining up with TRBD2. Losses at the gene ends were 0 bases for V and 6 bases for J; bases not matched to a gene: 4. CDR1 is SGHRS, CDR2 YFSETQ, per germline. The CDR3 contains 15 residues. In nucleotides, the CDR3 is TGCGCCAGCAGCTTGGTGGCGGGGGGGCTCAATGAGCAGTTCTTC. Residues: CASSLVAGGLNEQFF.

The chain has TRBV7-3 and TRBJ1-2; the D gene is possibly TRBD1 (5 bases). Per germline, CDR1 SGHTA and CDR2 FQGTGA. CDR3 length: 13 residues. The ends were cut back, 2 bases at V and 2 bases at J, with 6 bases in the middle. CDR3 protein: CASSLAGNYGYTF. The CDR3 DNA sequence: TGTGCCAGCAGCTTAGCAGGGAACTATGGCTACACCTTC.

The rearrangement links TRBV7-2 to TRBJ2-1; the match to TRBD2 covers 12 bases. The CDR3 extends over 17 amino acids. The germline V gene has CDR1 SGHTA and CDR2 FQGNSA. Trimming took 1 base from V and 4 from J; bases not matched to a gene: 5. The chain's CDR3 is CASSLDLLAGGYNEQFF. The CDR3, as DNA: TGTGCCAGCAGCTTAGATCTACTAGCGGGGGGTTACAATGAGCAGTTCTTC.

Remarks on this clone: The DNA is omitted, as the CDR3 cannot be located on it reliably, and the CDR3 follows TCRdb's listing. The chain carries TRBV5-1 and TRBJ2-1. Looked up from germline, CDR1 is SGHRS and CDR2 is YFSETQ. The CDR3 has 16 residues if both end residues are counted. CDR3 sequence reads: CASQFGPGLPANEQFF.

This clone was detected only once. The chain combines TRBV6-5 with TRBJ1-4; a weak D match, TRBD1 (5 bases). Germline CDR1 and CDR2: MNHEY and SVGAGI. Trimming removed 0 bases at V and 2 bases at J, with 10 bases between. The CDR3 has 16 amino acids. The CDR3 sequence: CASSYSGETTNEKLFF. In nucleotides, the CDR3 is TGTGCCAGCAGTTACTCGGGGGAGACCACTAATGAAAAACTGTTTTTT.

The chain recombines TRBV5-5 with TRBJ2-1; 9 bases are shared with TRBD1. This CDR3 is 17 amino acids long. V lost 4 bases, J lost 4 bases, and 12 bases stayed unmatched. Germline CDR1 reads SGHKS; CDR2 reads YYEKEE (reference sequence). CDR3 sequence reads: CASSHRSTGGLYNEQFF. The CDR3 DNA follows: TGTGCCAGCAGCCACCGATCCACAGGGGGCCTGTACAATGAGCAGTTCTTC.

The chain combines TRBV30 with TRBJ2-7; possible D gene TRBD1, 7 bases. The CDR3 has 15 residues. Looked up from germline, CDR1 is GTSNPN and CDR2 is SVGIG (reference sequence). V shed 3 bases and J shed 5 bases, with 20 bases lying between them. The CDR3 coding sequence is TGTGCCTGGAGCCTTCTTAGGGGCAGGGGGGACGAGCAGTACTTC. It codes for CAWSLLRGRGDEQYF.

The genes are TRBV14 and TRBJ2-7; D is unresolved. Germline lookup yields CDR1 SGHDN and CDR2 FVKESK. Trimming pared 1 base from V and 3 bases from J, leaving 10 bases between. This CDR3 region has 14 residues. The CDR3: CASSQGAAYYEQYF. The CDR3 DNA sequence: TGTGCCAGCAGCCAAGGGGCAGCCTACTACGAGCAGTACTTC.

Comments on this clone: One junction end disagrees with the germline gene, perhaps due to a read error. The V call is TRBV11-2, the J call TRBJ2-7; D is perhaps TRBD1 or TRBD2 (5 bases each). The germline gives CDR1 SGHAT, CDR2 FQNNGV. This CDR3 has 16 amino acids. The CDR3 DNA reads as TGTGCCAGCAGCTTGGGGGAATGGCACGCCTCCTCCGAGCAGTACTTC. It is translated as CASSLGEWHASSEQYF.

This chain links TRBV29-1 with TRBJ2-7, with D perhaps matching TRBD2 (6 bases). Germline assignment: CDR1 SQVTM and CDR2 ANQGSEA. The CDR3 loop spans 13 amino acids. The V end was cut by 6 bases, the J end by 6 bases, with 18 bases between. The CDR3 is CSVLRDPGGEQYF. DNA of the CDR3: TGCAGCGTCCTCCGGGACCCCGGGGGCGAGCAGTACTTC.

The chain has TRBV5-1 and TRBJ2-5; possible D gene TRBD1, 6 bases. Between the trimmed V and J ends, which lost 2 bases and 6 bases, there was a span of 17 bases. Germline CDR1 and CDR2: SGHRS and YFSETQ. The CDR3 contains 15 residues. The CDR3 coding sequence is TGCGCCAGCAGCTTTTCAGGGGCGCCCTTGAAGACCCAGTACTTC. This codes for CASSFSGAPLKTQYF.

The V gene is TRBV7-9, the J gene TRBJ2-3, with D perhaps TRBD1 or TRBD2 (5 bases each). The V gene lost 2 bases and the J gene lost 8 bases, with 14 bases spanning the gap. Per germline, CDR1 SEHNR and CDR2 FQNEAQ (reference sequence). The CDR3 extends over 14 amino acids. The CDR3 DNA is TGTGCCAGCAGCTTACATCGGGACGCAAGTACGCAGTATTTT. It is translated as CASSLHRDASTQYF.